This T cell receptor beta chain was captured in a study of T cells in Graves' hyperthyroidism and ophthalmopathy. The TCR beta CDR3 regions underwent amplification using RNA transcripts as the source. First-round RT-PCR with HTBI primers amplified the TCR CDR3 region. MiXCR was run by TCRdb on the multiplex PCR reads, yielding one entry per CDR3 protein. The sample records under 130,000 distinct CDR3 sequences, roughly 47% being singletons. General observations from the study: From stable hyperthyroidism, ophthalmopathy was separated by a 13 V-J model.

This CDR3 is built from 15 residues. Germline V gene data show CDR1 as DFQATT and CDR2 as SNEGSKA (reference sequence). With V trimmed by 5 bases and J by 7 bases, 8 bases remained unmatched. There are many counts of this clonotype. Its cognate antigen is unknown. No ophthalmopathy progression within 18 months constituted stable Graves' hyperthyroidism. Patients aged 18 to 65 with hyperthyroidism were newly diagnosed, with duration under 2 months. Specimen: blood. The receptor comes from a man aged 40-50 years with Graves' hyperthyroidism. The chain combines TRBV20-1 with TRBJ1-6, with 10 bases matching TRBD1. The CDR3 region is CSADPGQGINSPLHF. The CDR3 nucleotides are TGCAGTGCTGATCCGGGACAGGGGATCAATTCACCCCTCCACTTT.